This entry features one T cell receptor beta chain sequence. The data originate from a study of regulatory T cells in long-lasting Graves disease. CDR1 SGHTA and CDR2 FQGNSA come from the germline V gene. CDR3 length equals 13 residues. Trimming took 1 base from V and 10 from J, leaving 11 bases between them. The time point was: persistent/refractory GD, antithyroid drugs over 5 years with positive TRAb. There was RNA extracted from PBMCs, and the TCR library was made from it. Both iRepertoire HTBI primers and Arm-PCR of CDR3 regions were used to build the TCR beta libraries. In TCRdb, the multiplex PCR reads were re-called with MiXCR into one record per CDR3 protein. The sample lists around 460,000 distinct CDR3 sequences; about 20% were seen once.

The receptor was isolated from a female donor with Graves disease. Sequenced material: peripheral blood mononuclear cells (PBMCs), taken when the disease was refractory, from a patient treated with antithyroid drugs. V is TRBV7-2 and J is TRBJ2-1; tentative D call: TRBD2 (5 bases). CDR3 nucleotides: TGTGCCAGCAGCTTAGTTCCTAGCCGCGAGCAGTTCTTC. Amino acids: CASSLVPSREQFF.